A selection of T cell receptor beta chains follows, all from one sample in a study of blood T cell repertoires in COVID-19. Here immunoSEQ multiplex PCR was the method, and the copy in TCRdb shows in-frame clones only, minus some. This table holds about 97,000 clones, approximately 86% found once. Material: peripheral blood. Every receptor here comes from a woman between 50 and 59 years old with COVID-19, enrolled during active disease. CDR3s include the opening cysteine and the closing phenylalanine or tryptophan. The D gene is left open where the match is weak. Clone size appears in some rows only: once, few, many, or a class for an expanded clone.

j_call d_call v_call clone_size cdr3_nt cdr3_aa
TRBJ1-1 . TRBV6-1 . TGTGCCAGCAGTGAAGTTAGAGCGAACACTGAAGCTTTCTTT CASSEVRANTEAFF
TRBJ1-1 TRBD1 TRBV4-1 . TGCGCCAGCAGCCAGGCAGGGGGCAAAGCTTTCTTT CASSQAGGKAFF
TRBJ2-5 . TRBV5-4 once TGTGCCAGCAGCCCTACTGCCAGGGGAGAGACCCAGTACTTC CASSPTARGETQYF
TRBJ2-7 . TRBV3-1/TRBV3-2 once TGTGCCAGCAGCCAACAGAGGGAATATCGCTACGAGCAGTACTTC CASSQQREYRYEQYF
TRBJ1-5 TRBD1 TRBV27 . TGTGCCAGCAGTTTATCGGCAGGGGGCTGGAATCAGCCCCAGCATTTT CASSLSAGGWNQPQHF
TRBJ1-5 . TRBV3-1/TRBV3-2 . TGTGCCAGCAGCCAAGACACAGGGTCCCAGCCCCAGCATTTT CASSQDTGSQPQHF
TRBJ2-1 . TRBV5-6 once TGTGCCAGCAGCACGACTATGAATGAGCAGTTCTTC CASSTTMNEQFF
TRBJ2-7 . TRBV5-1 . TGCGCCAGCAGCCCTGGCCGGGGGTCCTACGAGCAGTACTTC CASSPGRGSYEQYF
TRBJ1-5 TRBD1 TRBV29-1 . TGCAGCGCCTCAGGGGGTTGGAATCAGCCCCAGCATTTT CSASGGWNQPQHF
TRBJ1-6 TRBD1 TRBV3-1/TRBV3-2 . TGTGCCAGCAGTCCGCGACAGGGAGGCTCACCCCTCCACTTT CASSPRQGGSPLHF
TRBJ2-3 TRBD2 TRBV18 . TGTGCCAGCCCCCGAACTAGCGGGGGTACAGATACGCAGTATTTT CASPRTSGGTDTQYF
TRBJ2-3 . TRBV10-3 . TGTGCCATCAACGGGGGCACAGATACGCAGTATTTT CAINGGTDTQYF
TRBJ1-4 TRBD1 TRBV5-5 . TGTGCCAGCAGCTTGTCCGGGACAGAGAATGAAAAACTGTTTTTT CASSLSGTENEKLFF
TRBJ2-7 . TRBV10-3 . TGTGCCATCAGTGATACAGGCTGGGAGCAGTACTTC CAISDTGWEQYF
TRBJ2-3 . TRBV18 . TGTGCCAGCTCACCCCGGCGAGCTAGCGGCACAGATACGCAGTATTTT CASSPRRASGTDTQYF
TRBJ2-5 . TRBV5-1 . TGCGCCAGCAGCTCCGGGAGTACAGAAGAGACCCAGTACTTC CASSSGSTEETQYF
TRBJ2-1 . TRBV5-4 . TGTGCCAGCAGCTTGGTAGCGTTAGCGGCTGAGCAGTTCTTC CASSLVALAAEQFF
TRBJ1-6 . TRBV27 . TGTGCCAGCAGTTTATCGGGACTAGTAAGATCACCCCTCCACTTT CASSLSGLVRSPLHF
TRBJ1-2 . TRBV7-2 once TGTGCCAGCATCCTGACAAGATCGGACTATGGCTACACCTTC CASILTRSDYGYTF
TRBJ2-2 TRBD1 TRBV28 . TGTGCCAGCAGGGGACAGGGGACCACCGGGGAGCTGTTTTTT CASRGQGTTGELFF
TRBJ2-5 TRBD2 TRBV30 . TGTGCCTGGAGCAGCGGGGGAGGGGAGACCCAGTACTTC CAWSSGGGETQYF
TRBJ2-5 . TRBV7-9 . TGTGCCAGCAGCGCGCCGTACCAAGAGACCCAGTACTTC CASSAPYQETQYF
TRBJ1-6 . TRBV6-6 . TGTGCCAGCAGTTACGGGCCAGGGGCTAGCTCACCCCTCCACTTT CASSYGPGASSPLHF
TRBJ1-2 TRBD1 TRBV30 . TGTGCCTGGACTGGCGGACAGGGGATGGGCTATGGCTACACCTTC CAWTGGQGMGYGYTF
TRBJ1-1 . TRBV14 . TGTGCCAGCAGCCAAGCCTGGGCGCTAGAAGCTTTCTTT CASSQAWALEAFF
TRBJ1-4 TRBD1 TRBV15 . TGTGCCACCAGCCCCAGAGGACAGGGCTCTGAAAAACTGTTTTTT CATSPRGQGSEKLFF
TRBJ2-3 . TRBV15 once TGTGCCACCAGCAGAGAGGGGGCGACAACAGATACGCAGTATTTT CATSREGATTDTQYF
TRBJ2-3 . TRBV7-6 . TGTGCCAGCAGCCTGGTAGGGACAACCAAAACCACAGATACGCAGTATTTT CASSLVGTTKTTDTQYF
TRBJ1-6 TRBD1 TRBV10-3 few TGTGCCATCAGACCGGGACAGAGCTCCTATAATTCACCCCTCCACTTT CAIRPGQSSYNSPLHF
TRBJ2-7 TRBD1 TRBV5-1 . TGCGCCAGCAGCCGGGACGGCCGACAGGGGGCCAGCGAGCAGTACTTC CASSRDGRQGASEQYF
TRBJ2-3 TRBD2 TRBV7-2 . TGTGCCAGCAGCTTCGGACTAGCGGGGGGTACAGATACGCAGTATTTT CASSFGLAGGTDTQYF
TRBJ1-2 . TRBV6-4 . TGTGCCAGCAGTCGAGACAGGATGGGCAACTATGGCTACACCTTC CASSRDRMGNYGYTF
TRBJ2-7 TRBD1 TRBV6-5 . TGTGCCAGCAGTTACTCCACAGGGGTAGAGCAGTACTTC CASSYSTGVEQYF
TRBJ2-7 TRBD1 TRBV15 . TGTGCCACCAGCCCTTGGACAGGGGGCCTCTACGAGCAGTACTTC CATSPWTGGLYEQYF
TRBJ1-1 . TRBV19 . TGTGCCAGTAGGACTGGATGGGGCCTCACTGAAGCTTTCTTT CASRTGWGLTEAFF
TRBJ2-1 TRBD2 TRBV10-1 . TGCGCCAGCAGTGACCTAGCGGGGGGTCTGCAGTTCTTC CASSDLAGGLQFF
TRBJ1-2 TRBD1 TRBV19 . TGTGCCAGTAGTCCGGCGGCAGGGGGAAACTATGGCTACACCTTC CASSPAAGGNYGYTF
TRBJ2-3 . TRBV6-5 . TGTGCCAGCAGTTACTCGACACGCAGGGGTACAGATACGCAGTATTTT CASSYSTRRGTDTQYF
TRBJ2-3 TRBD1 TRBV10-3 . TGTGCCTCGACTTCCCGGGACAGGGGCACAGATACGCAGTATTTT CASTSRDRGTDTQYF
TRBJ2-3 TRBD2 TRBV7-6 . TGTGCCAGCCGATTATCCGGGACTAGCGGGGTTAGCACAGATACGCAGTATTTT CASRLSGTSGVSTDTQYF
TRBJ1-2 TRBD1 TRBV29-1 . TGCAGCGTGACCGCGATGCAGGGGGCAGGCTATGGCTACACCTTC CSVTAMQGAGYGYTF
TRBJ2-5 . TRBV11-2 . TGTGCCAGCAGCCAGCCGGGGGTCGAGACCCAGTACTTC CASSQPGVETQYF
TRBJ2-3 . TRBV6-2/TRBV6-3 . TGTGCCAGCAGTTCCGCTCGGGGGAACACAGATACGCAGTATTTT CASSSARGNTDTQYF
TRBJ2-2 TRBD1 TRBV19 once TGTGCCAGTAGTATTGGAACAGGGGGGATGAACACCGGGGAGCTGTTTTTT CASSIGTGGMNTGELFF
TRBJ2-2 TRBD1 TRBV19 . TGTGCCAGTTGGACAGGGGGCAGGACCGGGGAGCTGTTTTTT CASWTGGRTGELFF
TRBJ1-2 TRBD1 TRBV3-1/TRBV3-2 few TGTGCCAGCAGCACCCGGACAGGAGGGGCTAACTATGGCTACACCTTC CASSTRTGGANYGYTF
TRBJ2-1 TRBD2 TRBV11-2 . TGTGCCAGCAGCCCTAGCGGGGGGCTGTATGAGCAGTTCTTC CASSPSGGLYEQFF
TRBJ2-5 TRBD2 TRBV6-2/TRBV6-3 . TGTGCCAGCAGTCCCGGACTAGCGGGAACGTACCAAGAGACCCAGTACTTC CASSPGLAGTYQETQYF
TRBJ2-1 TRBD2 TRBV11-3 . TGTGCCAGCAGAACCGCAGCGGGGGATGGTGAGCAGTTCTTC CASRTAAGDGEQFF
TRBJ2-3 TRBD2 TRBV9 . TGTGCCAGCAGCGTAGGACTAGCGGGGGGCCCCCGTGAAAGCACAGATACGCAGTATTTT CASSVGLAGGPRESTDTQYF
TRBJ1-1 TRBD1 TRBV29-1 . TGCAGCGGGAAAAGGACAGGGGGAGGCGCTGAAGCTTTCTTT CSGKRTGGGAEAFF
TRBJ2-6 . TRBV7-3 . TGTGCCAGCAGCTTATGGCCTGGGGCCAACGTCCTGACTTTC CASSLWPGANVLTF
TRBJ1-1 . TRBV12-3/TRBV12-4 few TGTGCCAGTGAAACAGCCGATAACACTGAAGCTTTCTTT CASETADNTEAFF